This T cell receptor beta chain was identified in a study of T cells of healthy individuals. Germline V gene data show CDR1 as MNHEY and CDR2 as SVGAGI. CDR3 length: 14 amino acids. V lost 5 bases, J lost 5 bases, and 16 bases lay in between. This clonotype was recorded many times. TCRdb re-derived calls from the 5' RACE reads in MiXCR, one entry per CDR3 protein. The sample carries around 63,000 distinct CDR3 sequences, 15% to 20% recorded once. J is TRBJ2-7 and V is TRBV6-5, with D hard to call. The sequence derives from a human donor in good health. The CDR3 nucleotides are TGTGCCAGCAGTCTGCAGTCCCCCCATGACGAGCAGTACTTC. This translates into CASSLQSPHDEQYF.